This TCR beta chain was recovered during a study of T-cell reconstitution after alpha-beta-depleted transplantation in children. As it was prepared, the TCRbeta library received unique molecular identifiers. Via MiXCR, TCRdb re-called the PCR reads, giving one row per CDR3 protein. Of roughly 790,000 distinct CDR3 sequences in the sample, roughly 15% were seen once. V lost 6 bases and J lost 3; bases outside the gene matches: 13. Germline V lookup: CDR1 MNHEY, CDR2 SVGEGT. There are 16 residues in the CDR3. The clonotype was recovered from a male patient younger than 18 who had a stem cell transplant for acute lymphoblastic leukemia, so the T cells may come from the graft donor. The specimen was PBMCs, mostly from graft donor cells, collected 360 days after TCRalphabeta/CD19-depleted stem cell transplant. V gene TRBV6-2 or TRBV6-3 combines with J gene TRBJ2-5, with 7 bases identical to TRBD1. CDR3: CASSSKRTDREETQYF. CDR3 in DNA: TGTGCCAGCAGCTCCAAAAGGACCGACAGGGAAGAGACCCAGTACTTC.